The source of this T cell receptor (beta chain) is a study of CD8+CD57+ T cells in acquired aplastic anemia. Genomic DNA was employed as the template in profiling TCR beta VDJ and CDR3. TCRdb reprocessed the reads with MiXCR, giving one entry per CDR3 protein. The sample shows about 160,000 distinct CDR3 sequences, over 40% of them seen only once. With 4 bases clipped from V and 8 bases from J, the junction kept 5 bases outside the gene matches. Germline V gene lookup returns CDR1 LNHDA and CDR2 SQIVND (reference sequence). CDR3 length: 15 residues. As for this clonotype: The antigen is unknown.

The study, taken as a whole, reports: Patients had twenty-nine CD8+ CDR3 sequences in common with controls (the shared set).

All patients picked for sequencing had shown, by flow cytometry, an expansion of CD8+CD57+ cells. Specimen: sorted CD4+, CD8+, or CD8+CD57+ T cells (not recorded which) from PBMCs. The clonotype originates from a human donor with aplastic anemia. The chain links TRBV19 to TRBJ1-6; TRBD1 matches 10 bases. CDR3 loop: CASSTWTGGDSPLHF. The CDR3, as DNA: TGTGCCAGTAGTACTTGGACAGGGGGAGATTCACCCCTCCACTTT.